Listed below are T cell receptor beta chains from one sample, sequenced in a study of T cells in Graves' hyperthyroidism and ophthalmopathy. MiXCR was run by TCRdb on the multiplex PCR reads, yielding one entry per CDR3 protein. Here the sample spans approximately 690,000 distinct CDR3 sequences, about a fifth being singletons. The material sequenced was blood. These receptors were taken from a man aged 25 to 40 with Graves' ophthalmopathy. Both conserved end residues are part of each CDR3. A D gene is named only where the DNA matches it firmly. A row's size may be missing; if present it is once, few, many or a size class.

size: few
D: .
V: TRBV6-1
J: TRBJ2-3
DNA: TGTGCCAGCGCACGGGACTCGGCACCTGACACAGATACGCAGTATTTT
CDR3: CASARDSAPDTDTQYF

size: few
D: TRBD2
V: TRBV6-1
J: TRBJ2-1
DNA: TGTGCCAGCAGTCCTGTTGCGGGAGGACCTTACAATGAGCAGTTCTTC
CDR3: CASSPVAGGPYNEQFF

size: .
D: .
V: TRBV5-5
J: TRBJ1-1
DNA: TGTGCCAGCAGCTCGGTCGTCTCAGGGAACACTGAAGCTTTCTTT
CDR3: CASSSVVSGNTEAFF

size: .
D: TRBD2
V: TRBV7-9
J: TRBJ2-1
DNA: TGTGCCGGTTCAGGCGGGGGGAAATACAATGAGCAGTTCTTC
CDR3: CAGSGGGKYNEQFF

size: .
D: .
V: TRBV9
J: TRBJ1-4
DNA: TGTGCCAGCAGCTCTACTGGGGGTAGTGAAAAACTGTTTTTT
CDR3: CASSSTGGSEKLFF

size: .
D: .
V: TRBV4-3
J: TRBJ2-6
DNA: TGCGCCAGCAGCCCCTACAACTCTGGGGCCAACGTCCTGACTTTC
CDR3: CASSPYNSGANVLTF

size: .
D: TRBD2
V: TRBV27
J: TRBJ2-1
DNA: TGTGCCAGCCGGGGGGACGTTAGCTCCTACGAGCAGTTCTTC
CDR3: CASRGDVSSYEQFF

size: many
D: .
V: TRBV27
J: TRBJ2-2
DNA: TGTGCCAGCAGTTTAAAGGGCCTAGCATCCGGGGAGCTGTTTTTT
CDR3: CASSLKGLASGELFF

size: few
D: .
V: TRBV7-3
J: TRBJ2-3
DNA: TGTGCCAGCAGCCTAACCCTAGGCAGCGGCACAGATACGCAGTATTTT
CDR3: CASSLTLGSGTDTQYF

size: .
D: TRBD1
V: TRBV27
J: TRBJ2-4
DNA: TGTGCCAGCAGTTTTCAGGGGGCCTTGAACATTCAGTACTTC
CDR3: CASSFQGALNIQYF

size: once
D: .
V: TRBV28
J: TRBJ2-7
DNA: TGTGCCAGCAGCTATTCGAGACCTGGGGAGCAGTACTTC
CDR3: CASSYSRPGEQYF

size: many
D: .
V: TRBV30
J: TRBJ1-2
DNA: TGTGCCTGGTGGGGACGATTTGGCTACACCTTC
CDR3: CAWWGRFGYTF

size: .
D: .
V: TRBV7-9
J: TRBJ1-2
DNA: TGTGCCAGCAGCTTAGTGAGTTGGGGCCCCAACTATGGCTACACCTTC
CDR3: CASSLVSWGPNYGYTF

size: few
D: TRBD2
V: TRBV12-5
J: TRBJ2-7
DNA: TGTGCTAGTGGTTTATGGGGACTAGCGGGAGATCGCTCCTACGAGCAGTACTTC
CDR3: CASGLWGLAGDRSYEQYF

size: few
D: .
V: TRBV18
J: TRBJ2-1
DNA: TGTGCCAGCTCACCACTAGGGACATCCTACAATGAGCAGTTCTTC
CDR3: CASSPLGTSYNEQFF

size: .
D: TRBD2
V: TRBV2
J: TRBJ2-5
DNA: TGTGCCAGCAGTGGACTAGCGGGAGCCTCTGAGACCCAGTACTTC
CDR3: CASSGLAGASETQYF

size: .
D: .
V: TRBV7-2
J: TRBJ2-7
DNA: .
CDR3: CASSFYICSAKLPHYEQYF

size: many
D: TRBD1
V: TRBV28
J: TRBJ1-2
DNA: TGTGCCAGCAGCAACCAGGGGGTAGGCGACTATGGCTACACCTTC
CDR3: CASSNQGVGDYGYTF

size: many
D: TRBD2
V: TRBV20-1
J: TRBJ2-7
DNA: TGCAGTGCTCGGACTAGCGGGAGGAACCACGAGCAGTACTTC
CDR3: CSARTSGRNHEQYF

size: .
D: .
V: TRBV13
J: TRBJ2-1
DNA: TGTGCCAGCAGTTTATTAGGGACCTTGTACAATGAGCAGTTCTTC
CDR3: CASSLLGTLYNEQFF

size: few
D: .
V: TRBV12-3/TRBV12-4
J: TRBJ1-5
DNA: TGTGCCAGCAGTTCTGGGGGCTCTAGCAATCAGCCCCAGCATTTT
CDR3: CASSSGGSSNQPQHF

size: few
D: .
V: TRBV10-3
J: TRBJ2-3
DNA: TGTGCCATCAGTGCAACTAGCCGGAGCACAGATACGCAGTATTTT
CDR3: CAISATSRSTDTQYF

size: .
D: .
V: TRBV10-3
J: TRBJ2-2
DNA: TGTGCCAGTCAGGAAAAGGCCGGGGAGCTGTTTTTT
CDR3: CASQEKAGELFF

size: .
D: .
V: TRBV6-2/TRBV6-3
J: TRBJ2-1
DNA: TGTGCCAGCAGTTACTCGAGACAGAGCAGCTCCTACAATGAGCAGTTCTTC
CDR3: CASSYSRQSSSYNEQFF

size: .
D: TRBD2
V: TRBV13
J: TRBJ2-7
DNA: TGTGCCAGCAGCTTATCGCTAGCGGGAGGGTACGAGCAGTACTTC
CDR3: CASSLSLAGGYEQYF

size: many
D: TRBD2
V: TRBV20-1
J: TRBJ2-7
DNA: TGCAGTGCTAGAAGGCGGGAGAGCGACGAGCAGTACTTC
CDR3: CSARRRESDEQYF

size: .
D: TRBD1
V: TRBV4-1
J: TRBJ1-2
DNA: TGCGCCAGCAGCCAAGATCTACAGGGGGCGATGAACTATGGCTACACCTTC
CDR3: CASSQDLQGAMNYGYTF

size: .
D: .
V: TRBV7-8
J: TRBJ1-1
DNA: TGTGCCAGCAGCCTTAACAGGGAAGTGGGCACTGAAGCTTTCTTT
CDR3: CASSLNREVGTEAFF

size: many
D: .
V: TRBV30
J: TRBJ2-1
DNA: TGTGCCTGGGATGGCCCGACTGGTCAGTTCTTC
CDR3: CAWDGPTGQFF

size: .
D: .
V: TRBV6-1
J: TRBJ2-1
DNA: TGTGCCAGCAACTGGGGGACCCGTCTGGCCAATGAGCAGTTCTTC
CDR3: CASNWGTRLANEQFF

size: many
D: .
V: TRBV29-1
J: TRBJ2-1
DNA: TGCAGCGTTGAAGGGACGGCAACCTACAATGAGCAGTTCTTC
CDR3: CSVEGTATYNEQFF

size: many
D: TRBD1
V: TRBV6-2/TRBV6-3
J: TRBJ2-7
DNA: TGTGCCAGCAGTGGGACCGGGACAGGGGAGTACGAGCAGTACTTC
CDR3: CASSGTGTGEYEQYF

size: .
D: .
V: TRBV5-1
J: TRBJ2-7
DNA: TGCGCCAGCAGCTTGGTCTCCAGAAACGAGCAGTACTTC
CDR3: CASSLVSRNEQYF

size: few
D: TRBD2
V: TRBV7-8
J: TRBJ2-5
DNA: TGTGCCAGCAGCCACTATGGACTAGCGGGAGAGGGAGAGACCCAGTACTTC
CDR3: CASSHYGLAGEGETQYF

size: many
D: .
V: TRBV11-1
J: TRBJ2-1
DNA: TGTGCCAGCAGCTTAGAGATCGGGGGGCGCGGTGAGCAGTTCTTC
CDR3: CASSLEIGGRGEQFF

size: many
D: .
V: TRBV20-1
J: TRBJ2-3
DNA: TGCAGTGCTAGAGATCTGAAGTCTTGGACGGAGGATACGCAGTATTTT
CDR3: CSARDLKSWTEDTQYF

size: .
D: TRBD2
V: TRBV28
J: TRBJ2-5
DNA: TGTGCCAGCAGTAACCCCGGGACTAGCGGGAGATCAAGGTACTTC
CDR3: CASSNPGTSGRSRYF

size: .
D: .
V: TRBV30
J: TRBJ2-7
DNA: TGTGCCTTGGTACCTATAAGTCTTGCTGGCTCCTACGAGCAGTACTTC
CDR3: CALVPISLAGSYEQYF